These 17 T cell receptor beta chains were all obtained from the same sample, sequenced in a study of identical twins. TCRdb redid the calling of the 5' RACE reads with MiXCR, one entry per CDR3 protein. This table holds more than 1.5 million distinct CDR3 sequences, about 32% found once. Sequencing used cord blood. The receptors shown here come from a newborn girl in good health.

This clonotype was counted a few times. The chain employs TRBV4-1 and TRBJ1-2; D not certain. The CDR3 contains 16 residues. Deletions cut 0 bases from V and 2 bases from J, with 13 bases between. Looked up from germline, CDR1 is MGHRA and CDR2 is YSYEKL. CDR3 sequence: CASSQDIGLGNYGYTF. For the CDR3, the DNA is TGCGCCAGCAGCCAAGATATCGGGTTAGGGAACTATGGCTACACCTTC.

Only one count was recorded for this clonotype. Given the absence of the conserved phenylalanine or tryptophan at the CDR3 end, a read error is likely. V usage is TRBV5-1 and J usage is TRBJ2-4; no clear D gene. Germline values: CDR1 SGHRS, CDR2 YFSETQ. V dropped 4 bases and J dropped 0 bases, with 17 bases sitting between them. The CDR3 length is 17 residues. CDR3 protein: CASSPKDALLAKNIQYL. The CDR3 nucleotides are TGCGCCAGCAGCCCTAAGGACGCCCTTCTAGCCAAAAACATTCAGTACTTA.

The chain recombines TRBV7-9 with TRBJ2-4; 10 nucleotides match TRBD2. The CDR3 is 17 residues long. Germline CDR1 and CDR2: SEHNR and FQNEAQ (reference sequence). Trimming cost V 8 bases and J 0 bases; bases outside gene matches: 10. The CDR3 protein is CASGGLAGELAKNIQYF. CDR3 in DNA: TGTGCCAGCGGAGGGCTAGCGGGGGAACTAGCCAAAAACATTCAGTACTTC.

The chain recombines TRBV3-1 with TRBJ2-1; 13 bases match TRBD2. The CDR3 length is 20 residues. CDR1 and CDR2 from the germline V gene are LGHDT and YNNKEL (reference sequence). V lost 0 bases and J lost 0; bases outside the gene matches: 8. CDR3 region: CASSQDGGLAGTSSYNEQFF. The DNA of the CDR3 is TGTGCCAGCAGCCAAGATGGGGGACTAGCGGGAACCAGCTCCTACAATGAGCAGTTCTTC.

J is TRBJ2-3 and V is TRBV3-1; D gene uncertain. The V and J ends lost 4 bases and 1 base respectively, with 15 bases between them. CDR1 and CDR2 from the germline V gene are LGHDT and YNNKEL (reference sequence). There are 16 residues in the CDR3. This chain's CDR3 is CASSPLRLPRTDTQYF. In nucleotides, the CDR3 is TGTGCCAGCAGCCCTCTCCGCCTCCCCCGCACAGATACGCAGTATTTT.

This clonotype was seen a handful of times. The chain combines TRBV7-2 with TRBJ2-6; unclear D gene. With 1 base removed from V and 2 bases from J, the gap between germline ends came to 3 bases. This CDR3 is built from 14 residues. Germline V gives CDR1 SGHTA, CDR2 FQGNSA. CDR3 residues: CASSLEPGANVLTF. The CDR3 DNA follows: TGTGCCAGCAGCTTAGAGCCTGGGGCCAACGTCCTGACTTTC.

This chain uses TRBV28 with TRBJ2-5; 7 bases are a match to TRBD1. Germline CDR1 and CDR2: MDHEN and SYDVKM. V lost 2 bases to trimming and J lost 11 bases; unmatched junction nucleotides: 14. The CDR3 contains 15 residues. The CDR3 DNA reads as TGTGCCAGCAGTTTACCACTTACAGGGGAAAATGAGCAGTACTTC. As protein: CASSLPLTGENEQYF.

The rearrangement links TRBV5-1 to TRBJ2-7; weak D call: TRBD1 (5 bases). The germline V gene encodes CDR1 SGHRS and CDR2 YFSETQ. The CDR3 covers 13 residues. Trimming removed 4 bases at V and 3 bases at J, with 11 bases between. CDR3 sequence (DNA): TGCGCCAGCAGCACCGACAGTCGCTACGAGCAGTACTTC. Residues: CASSTDSRYEQYF.

This clonotype was detected a few times. A read error may produce the germline difference seen at one junction end. The rearrangement uses TRBV5-1 and TRBJ2-1, with a tentative D call TRBD2 (6 bases). The CDR3 sequence is 15 residues long. Germline V lookup: CDR1 SGHRS, CDR2 YFSETQ. Here the CDR3 reads CASSLAPGPGDERFF. The CDR3, as DNA: TGCGCCAGCAGCTTGGCTCCGGGGCCGGGAGATGAGCGGTTCTTC.

The rearrangement links TRBV7-9 to TRBJ2-5; unclear D gene. The CDR3 loop spans 15 amino acids. In germline, CDR1 is SEHNR, CDR2 FQNEAQ (reference sequence). Trimming stripped 1 base from V and 0 bases from J, with 9 bases between. This CDR3 reads CASSLGTEYQETQYF. The CDR3 DNA reads TGTGCCAGCAGCTTAGGTACCGAATACCAAGAGACCCAGTACTTC.

The rearrangement uses TRBV5-6 and TRBJ2-1; a weak D match, TRBD2 (6 bases). The CDR3 length is 13 residues. V gave up 6 bases and J gave up 4 bases, with 11 bases separating them. Per the germline V gene, CDR1 is SGHDT and CDR2 is YYEEEE. CDR3 region: CASTIGGYNEQFF. The CDR3 DNA is TGTGCCAGCACCATCGGGGGTTACAATGAGCAGTTCTTC.

A few counts support this clonotype. This chain links TRBV12-3 or TRBV12-4 with TRBJ1-4; D is unresolved. This CDR3 comprises 15 residues. Trimming removed 3 bases from V and 7 bases from J, with 15 bases in between. The CDR3 nucleotides are TGTGCCAGCAGTTTTCGAGGGCAGGTCCCTGAAAAACTGTTTTTT. Amino acid sequence: CASSFRGQVPEKLFF.

This chain joins TRBV20-1 and TRBJ2-5; D possibly corresponds to TRBD2 (5 bases). The germline CDR1 and CDR2 sequences are DFQATT and SNEGSKA (reference sequence). This CDR3 is built from 11 residues. V dropped 8 bases and J dropped 11 bases, with 18 bases sitting between them. The CDR3 nucleotides are TGCAGTTTTCTTAGCGTCGGGCAGCAGTACTTC. It translates to CSFLSVGQQYF.

This chain joins TRBV5-6 and TRBJ1-4, with 7 bases aligning to TRBD1. V dropped 4 bases and J dropped 5; count of bases not matched to a gene: 11. There are 16 residues in the CDR3. Germline V gives CDR1 SGHDT, CDR2 YYEEEE. The CDR3 DNA follows: TGTGCCAGCAGCCTGAACCCACAGGGGCGGAATGAAAAACTGTTTTTT. Translation: CASSLNPQGRNEKLFF. Based on the CDR3 plus reference TRBV5-6 and TRBJ1-4, the full variable domain is DAGVTQSPTHLIKTRGQQVTLRCSPKSGHDTVSWYQQALGQGPQFIFQYYEEEERQRGNFPDRFSGHQFPNYSSELNVNALLLGDSALYLCASSLNPQGRNEKLFFGSGTQLSVL.

The gene calls are TRBV3-1 and TRBJ1-1; D uncertain. V lost 3 bases and J 0 bases, leaving 11 bases between the germline ends. This CDR3 is 15 amino acids long. In germline, CDR1 is LGHDT, CDR2 YNNKEL (reference sequence). The CDR3 nucleotides read TGTGCCAGCAGCCATGGTGGGGTAATGAACACTGAAGCTTTCTTT. It translates to CASSHGGVMNTEAFF.

This chain joins TRBV7-2 and TRBJ2-1; 14 bases are shared with TRBD2. The assigned J gene may be wrong: the sequence end matches TRBJ2-7 better. Germline V gene lookup returns CDR1 SGHTA and CDR2 FQGNSA. This CDR3 contains 18 residues. The CDR3 protein is CASSHKTSGRESYNEQYF. Here the CDR3 DNA reads TGTGCCAGCAGCCATAAGACTAGCGGGAGGGAATCCTACAATGAGCAGTACTTC.

The chain joins TRBV5-1 to TRBJ2-4, with 8 bases matching TRBD1. The DNA end is a closer match to TRBJ2-7, so the J assignment may be wrong. Per germline, CDR1 SGHRS and CDR2 YFSETQ. The length of the CDR3 is 14 residues. The CDR3 coding sequence is TGCGCCAGCAGCGACCGGGACAGGCCCCCCGAGCAGTACTTC. The encoded protein is CASSDRDRPPEQYF.